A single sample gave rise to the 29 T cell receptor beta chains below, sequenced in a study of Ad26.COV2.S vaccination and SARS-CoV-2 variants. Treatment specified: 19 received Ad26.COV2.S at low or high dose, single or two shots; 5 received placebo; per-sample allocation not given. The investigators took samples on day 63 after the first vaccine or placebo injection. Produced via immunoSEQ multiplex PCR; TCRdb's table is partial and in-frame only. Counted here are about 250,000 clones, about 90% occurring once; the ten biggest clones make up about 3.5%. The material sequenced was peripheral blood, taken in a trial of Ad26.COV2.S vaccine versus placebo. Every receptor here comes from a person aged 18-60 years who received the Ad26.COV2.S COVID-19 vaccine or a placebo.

CDR3 sequence (DNA): TGTGCCAGCAGCCCCGGCAGGGGATCCTACGAGCAGTACTTC. Protein product: CASSPGRGSYEQYF. V and J are TRBV11-2 and TRBJ2-7, with D tentatively TRBD1 (6 bases). V was clipped by 5 bases and J by 1 base, with 12 bases between them. Germline V gene data show CDR1 as SGHAT and CDR2 as FQNNGV. This CDR3 comprises 14 residues.

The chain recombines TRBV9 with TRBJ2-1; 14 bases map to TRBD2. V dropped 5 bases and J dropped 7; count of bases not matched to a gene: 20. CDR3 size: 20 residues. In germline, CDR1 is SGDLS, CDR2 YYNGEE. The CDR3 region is CASSVGPGGRGLAGVNEQFF. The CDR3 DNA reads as TGTGCCAGCAGTGTCGGACCGGGAGGTAGGGGACTAGCGGGAGTGAATGAGCAGTTCTTC.

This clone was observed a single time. The CDR3 DNA is TGTGCCACCAGCAGGCGCCACGGGACAGCCCAAGAGACCCAGTACTTC. It translates to CATSRRHGTAQETQYF. J is TRBJ2-5 and V is TRBV15, with 7 bases that match TRBD1. The CDR3 consists of 16 residues. The germline gives CDR1 LNHNV, CDR2 YYDKDF (reference sequence). J lost 1 base, V lost 3 bases, and 8 bases had no gene match.

The CDR3, as DNA: TGTGCCACACAGGGGGATTTGAACACTGAAGCTTTCTTT. It yields the protein CATQGDLNTEAFF. The chain employs TRBV27 and TRBJ1-1; 8 bases are shared with TRBD1. CDR1 MNHEY and CDR2 SMNVEV come from the germline V gene (reference sequence). The trim removed 10 bases at V and 0 bases at J, leaving 4 bases unmatched. The CDR3 is 13 residues long.

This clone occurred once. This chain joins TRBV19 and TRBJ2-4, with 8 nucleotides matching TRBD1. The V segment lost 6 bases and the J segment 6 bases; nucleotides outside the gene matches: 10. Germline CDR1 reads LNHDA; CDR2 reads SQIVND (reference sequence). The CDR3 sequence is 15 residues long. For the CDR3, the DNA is TGTGCCAGTAGAGAGTCGGGCAGGGGGCTAAACATTCAGTACTTC. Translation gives CASRESGRGLNIQYF.

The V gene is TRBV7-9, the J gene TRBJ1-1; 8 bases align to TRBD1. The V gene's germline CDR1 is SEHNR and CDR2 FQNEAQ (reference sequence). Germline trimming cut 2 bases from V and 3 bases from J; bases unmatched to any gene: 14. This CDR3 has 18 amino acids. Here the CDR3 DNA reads TGTGCCAGCAGCTTATGGACAGGGTGGGTTCTCCGGGACACTGAAGCTTTCTTT. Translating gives CASSLWTGWVLRDTEAFF.

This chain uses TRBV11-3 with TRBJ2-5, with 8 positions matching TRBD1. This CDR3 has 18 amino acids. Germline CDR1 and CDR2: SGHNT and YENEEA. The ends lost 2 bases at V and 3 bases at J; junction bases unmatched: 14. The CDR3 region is CASSLTLGAGGTEETQYF. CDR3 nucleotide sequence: TGTGCCAGCAGCTTAACCTTAGGGGCAGGGGGCACAGAAGAGACCCAGTACTTC.

For the CDR3, the DNA is TGTGCCAGCAAGGGGAGGCCTAGTTCAGATACGCAGTATTTT. As protein: CASKGRPSSDTQYF. V is TRBV2 and J is TRBJ2-3, with TRBD2 as a possible D gene (6 bases). The CDR3 runs 14 residues. V lost 7 bases to trimming and J lost 4 bases, with 15 bases between them. The germline CDR1 and CDR2 sequences are SNHLY and FYNNEI.

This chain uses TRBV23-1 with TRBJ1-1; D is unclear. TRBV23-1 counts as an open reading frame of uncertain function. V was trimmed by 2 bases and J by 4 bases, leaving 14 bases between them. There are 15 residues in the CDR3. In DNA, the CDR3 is TGCGCCAGCAGTCAAACTGGTCTATTAAGCACTGAAGCTTTCTTT. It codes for CASSQTGLLSTEAFF.

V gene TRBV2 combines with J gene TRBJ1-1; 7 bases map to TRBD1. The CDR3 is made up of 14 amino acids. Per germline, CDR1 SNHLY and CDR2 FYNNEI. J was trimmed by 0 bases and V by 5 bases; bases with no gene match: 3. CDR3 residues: CASSRQGLNTEAFF. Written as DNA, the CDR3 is TGTGCCAGCAGTCGACAGGGCTTGAACACTGAAGCTTTCTTT.

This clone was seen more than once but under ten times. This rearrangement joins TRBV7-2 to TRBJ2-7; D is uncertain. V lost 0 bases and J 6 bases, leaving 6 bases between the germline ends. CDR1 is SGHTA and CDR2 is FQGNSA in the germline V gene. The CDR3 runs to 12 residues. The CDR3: CASSLATGEQYF. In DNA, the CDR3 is TGTGCCAGCAGCTTAGCAACGGGCGAGCAGTACTTC.

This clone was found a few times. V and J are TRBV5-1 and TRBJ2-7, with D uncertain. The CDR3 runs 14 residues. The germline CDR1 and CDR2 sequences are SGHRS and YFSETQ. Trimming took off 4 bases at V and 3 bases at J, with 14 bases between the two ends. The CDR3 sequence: CASSVRVGGYEQYF. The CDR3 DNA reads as TGCGCCAGCAGCGTGCGAGTCGGCGGCTACGAGCAGTACTTC.

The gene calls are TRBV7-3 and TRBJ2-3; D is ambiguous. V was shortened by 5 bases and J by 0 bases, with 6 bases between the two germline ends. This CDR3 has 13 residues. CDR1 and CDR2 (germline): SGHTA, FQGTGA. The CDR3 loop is CASSLPSTDTQYF. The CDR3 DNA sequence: TGTGCCAGCAGCCTTCCTAGCACAGATACGCAGTATTTT.

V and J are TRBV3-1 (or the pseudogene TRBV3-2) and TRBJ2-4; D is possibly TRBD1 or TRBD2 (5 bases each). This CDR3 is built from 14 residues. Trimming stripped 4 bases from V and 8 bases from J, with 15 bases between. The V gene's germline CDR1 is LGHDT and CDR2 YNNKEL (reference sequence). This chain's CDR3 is CASSRGRGKDIQYF. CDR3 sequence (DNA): TGTGCCAGCAGCCGGGGCCGGGGCAAGGACATTCAGTACTTC.

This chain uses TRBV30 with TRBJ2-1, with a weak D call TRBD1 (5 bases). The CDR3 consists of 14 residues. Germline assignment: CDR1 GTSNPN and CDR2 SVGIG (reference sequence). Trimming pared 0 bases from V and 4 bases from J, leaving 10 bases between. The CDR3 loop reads CAWSVLDRYNEQFF. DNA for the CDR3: TGTGCCTGGAGTGTACTCGACAGATACAATGAGCAGTTCTTC.

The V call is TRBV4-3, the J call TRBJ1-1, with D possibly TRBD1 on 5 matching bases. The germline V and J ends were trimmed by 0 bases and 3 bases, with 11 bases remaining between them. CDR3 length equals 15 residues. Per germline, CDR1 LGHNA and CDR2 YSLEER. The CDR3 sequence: CASSQDLGRHTEAFF. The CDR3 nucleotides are TGCGCCAGCAGCCAAGATCTGGGACGGCACACTGAAGCTTTCTTT.

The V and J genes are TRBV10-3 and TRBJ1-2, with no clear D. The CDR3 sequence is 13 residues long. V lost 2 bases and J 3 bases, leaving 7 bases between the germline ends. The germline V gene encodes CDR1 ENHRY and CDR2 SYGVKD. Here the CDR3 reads CAISERFHYGYTF. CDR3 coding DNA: TGTGCCATCAGTGAGAGGTTCCACTATGGCTACACCTTC.

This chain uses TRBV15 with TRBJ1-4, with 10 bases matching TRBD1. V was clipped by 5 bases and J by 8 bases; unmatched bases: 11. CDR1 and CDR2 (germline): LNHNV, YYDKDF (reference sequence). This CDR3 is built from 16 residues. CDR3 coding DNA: TGTGCCACCAGCGGAGGACAGGGGGTTGGAGCGGAAAAACTGTTTTTT. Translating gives CATSGGQGVGAEKLFF.

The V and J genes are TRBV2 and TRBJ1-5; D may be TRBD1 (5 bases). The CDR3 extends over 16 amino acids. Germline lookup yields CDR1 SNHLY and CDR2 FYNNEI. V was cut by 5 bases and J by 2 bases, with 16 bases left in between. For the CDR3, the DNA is TGTGCCAGCAGTACCCCAGGGAGCGCAGGCAATCAGCCCCAGCATTTT. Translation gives CASSTPGSAGNQPQHF. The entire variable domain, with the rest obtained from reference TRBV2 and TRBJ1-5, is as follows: EPEVTQTPSHQVTQMGQEVILRCVPISNHLYFYWYRQILGQKVEFLVSFYNNEISEKSEIFDDQFSVERPDGSNFTLKIRSTKLEDSAMYFCASSTPGSAGNQPQHFGDGTRLSIL.

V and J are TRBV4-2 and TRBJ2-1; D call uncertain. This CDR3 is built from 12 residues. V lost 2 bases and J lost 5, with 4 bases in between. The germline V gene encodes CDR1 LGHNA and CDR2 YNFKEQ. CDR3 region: CASSQIHNEQFF. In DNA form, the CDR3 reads TGTGCCAGCAGCCAAATCCACAATGAGCAGTTCTTC.

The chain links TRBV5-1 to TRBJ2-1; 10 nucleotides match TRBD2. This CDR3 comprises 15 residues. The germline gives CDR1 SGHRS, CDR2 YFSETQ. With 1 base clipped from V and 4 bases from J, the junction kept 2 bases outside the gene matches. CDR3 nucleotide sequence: TGCGCCAGCAGCTTGCCTAGCGGGGGATACAATGAGCAGTTCTTC. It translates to CASSLPSGGYNEQFF.

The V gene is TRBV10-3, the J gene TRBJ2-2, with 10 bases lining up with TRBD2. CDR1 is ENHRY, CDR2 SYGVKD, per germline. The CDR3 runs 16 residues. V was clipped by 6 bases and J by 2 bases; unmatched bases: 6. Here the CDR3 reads CAIRGLADLNTGELFF. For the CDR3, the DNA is TGTGCCATCAGAGGACTAGCGGACCTCAACACCGGGGAGCTGTTTTTT.

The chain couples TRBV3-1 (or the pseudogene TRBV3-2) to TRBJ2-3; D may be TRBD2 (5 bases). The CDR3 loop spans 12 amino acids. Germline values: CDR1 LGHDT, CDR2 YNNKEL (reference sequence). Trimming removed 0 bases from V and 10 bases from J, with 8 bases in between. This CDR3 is CASSQEERAQYF. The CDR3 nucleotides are TGTGCCAGCAGCCAAGAAGAGAGGGCGCAGTATTTT.

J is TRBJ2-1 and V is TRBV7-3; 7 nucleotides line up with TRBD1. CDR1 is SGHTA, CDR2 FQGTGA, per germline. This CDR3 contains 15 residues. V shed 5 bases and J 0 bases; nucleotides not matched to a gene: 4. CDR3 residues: CASSKTGSSYNEQFF. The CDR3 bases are TGTGCCAGCAGCAAGACAGGGAGCTCCTACAATGAGCAGTTCTTC.

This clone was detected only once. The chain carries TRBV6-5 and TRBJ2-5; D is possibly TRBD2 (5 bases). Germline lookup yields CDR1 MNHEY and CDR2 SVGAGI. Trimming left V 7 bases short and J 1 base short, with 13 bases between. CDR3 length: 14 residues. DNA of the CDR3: TGTGCCAGCAACCCCCAGCGGAGCCAAGAGACCCAGTACTTC. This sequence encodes CASNPQRSQETQYF.

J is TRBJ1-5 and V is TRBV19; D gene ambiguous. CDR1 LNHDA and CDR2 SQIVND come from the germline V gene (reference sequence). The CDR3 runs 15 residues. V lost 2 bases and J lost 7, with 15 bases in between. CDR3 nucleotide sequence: TGTGCCAGTAGTATACCAGAAGGGTCGAGGCAGCCCCAGCATTTT. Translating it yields CASSIPEGSRQPQHF.

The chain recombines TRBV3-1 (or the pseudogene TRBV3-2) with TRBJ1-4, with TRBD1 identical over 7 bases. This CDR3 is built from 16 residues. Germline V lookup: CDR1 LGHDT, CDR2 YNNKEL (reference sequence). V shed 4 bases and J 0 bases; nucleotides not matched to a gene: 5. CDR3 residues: CASSPGTDATNEKLFF. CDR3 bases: TGTGCCAGCAGCCCGGGGACAGACGCAACTAATGAAAAACTGTTTTTT.

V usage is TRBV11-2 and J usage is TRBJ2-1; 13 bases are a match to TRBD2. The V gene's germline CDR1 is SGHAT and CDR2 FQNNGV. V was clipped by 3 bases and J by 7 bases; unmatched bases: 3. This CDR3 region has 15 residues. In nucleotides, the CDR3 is TGTGCCAGCAGCTTCACGGGACTAGCGGGGAATGAGCAGTTCTTC. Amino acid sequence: CASSFTGLAGNEQFF.

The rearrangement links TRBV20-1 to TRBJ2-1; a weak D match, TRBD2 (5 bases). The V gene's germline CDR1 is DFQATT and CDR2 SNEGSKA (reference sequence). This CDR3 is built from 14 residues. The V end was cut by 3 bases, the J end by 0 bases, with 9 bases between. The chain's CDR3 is CSASPTSSYNEQFF. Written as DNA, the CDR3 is TGCAGTGCTAGTCCTACTAGCTCCTACAATGAGCAGTTCTTC.